This T cell receptor beta chain was profiled in a study of OX40 agonist ivuxolimab in advanced cancers. Study-wide context: Participants averaged approximately 65 years of age (range about 23 to 80) and were around 80% male. Study-wide results and limits: Antigen specificity of clonally expanded peripheral T cells was not established.

Remarks on this clone: The antigen remains unidentified.

Assay used: immunoSEQ multiplex PCR; TCRdb lists only in-frame clones, some missing. Of 68,000 or so clones listed, 85% to 95% were seen once; the top ten hold roughly 1%. V trimming: 3 bases; J trimming: 5 bases; junction bases outside the gene matches: 10. Germline V gene lookup returns CDR1 MGHRA and CDR2 YSYEKL. The CDR3 has 15 residues. The sequenced sample was CD4+ or CD8+ T cells sorted from blood, obtained in a trial of the OX40 agonist ivuxolimab. The receptor was derived from an adult with an advanced solid tumor such as melanoma, head and neck, liver or kidney cancer. The rearrangement uses TRBV4-1 and TRBJ2-7; 7 bases map to TRBD1. For the CDR3, the DNA is TGCGCCAGCAGCCACTTACAGACAGGGCTGGACGAGCAGTACTTC. Translating it yields CASSHLQTGLDEQYF.